This T cell receptor beta chain was identified in a study of blood T cell repertoires in COVID-19. CDR1 SNHLY and CDR2 FYNNEI come from the germline V gene. The CDR3 covers 14 residues. V was pared by 6 bases and J by 8 bases, with 9 bases of the junction left unmatched. Authors' data handling: Estimates of nucleated cell counts were drawn from the amplification of reference gene primers. Some clones are missing from TCRdb's copy, which holds only in-frame ones; the method was immunoSEQ multiplex PCR. Clone size and the V and J calls come from that table; the DNA yielded D and trimming. Among more than 100,000 clones, about four fifths were seen once, and the ten largest hold around 17%.

The chain combines TRBV2 with TRBJ2-4, with 8 bases matching TRBD1. This clonotype was obtained from a woman in her forties or fifties with acute or convalescent COVID-19. The sample was peripheral blood. CDR3 sequence (DNA): TGTGCCAGCAGCGCCGGCGGACAGGGTTACATTCAGTACTTC. It specifies CASSAGGQGYIQYF. The full variable domain, with the rest looked up from reference TRBV2 and TRBJ2-4, is EPEVTQTPSHQVTQMGQEVILRCVPISNHLYFYWYRQILGQKVEFLVSFYNNEISEKSEIFDDQFSVERPDGSNFTLKIRSTKLEDSAMYFCASSAGGQGYIQYFGAGTRLSVL.